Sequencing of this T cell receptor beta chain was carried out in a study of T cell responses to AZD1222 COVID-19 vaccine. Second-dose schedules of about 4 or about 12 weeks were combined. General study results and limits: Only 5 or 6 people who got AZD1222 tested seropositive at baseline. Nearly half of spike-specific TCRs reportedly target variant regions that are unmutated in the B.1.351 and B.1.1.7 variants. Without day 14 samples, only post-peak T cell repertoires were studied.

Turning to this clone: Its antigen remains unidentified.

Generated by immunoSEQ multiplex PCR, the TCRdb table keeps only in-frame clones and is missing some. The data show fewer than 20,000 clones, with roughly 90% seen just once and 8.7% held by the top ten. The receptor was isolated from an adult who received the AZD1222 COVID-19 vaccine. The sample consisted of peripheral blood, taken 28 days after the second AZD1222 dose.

CDR3: CASSEVDTLRTGLFF. CDR3 nucleotide sequence: TGTGCCAGCAGTGAGGTTGACACCCTCCGAACTGGGCTGTTTTTT. This chain links TRBV6-1 with TRBJ2-2; no clear D gene. Trimming pared 3 bases from V and 13 bases from J, leaving 21 bases between. The CDR3 spans 15 residues. The germline V gene has CDR1 MNHNS and CDR2 SASEGT.